This TCR beta chain derives from a study of cytomegalovirus exposure and HLA in healthy donors. General study results and limits: What a later analysis showed was that several of the most significant clusters appeared linked to common viral pathogens. Per published accounts, TCR beta sequences correctly predicted the HLA-A and HLA-B alleles of most subjects. TCR beta chains associated with HLA were, in a later analysis, more clonally expanded than equally common others.

60 Vbeta and 13 Jbeta primers were used in PCR. Clones were sequenced by immunoSEQ multiplex PCR, and TCRdb holds only the in-frame ones, with some missing. The sample records about 150,000 clones, over 60% being singletons. On this clone: What it binds is not known.

The receptor was derived from a woman aged 40 to 50 in good health and CMV-seronegative. The sequenced material came from PBMCs.

The CDR3 DNA follows: TGTGCCAGCAGCTTAGGACAGGGGATTGGTTACGAGCAGTACTTC. Its translation is CASSLGQGIGYEQYF. V is TRBV11-2 and J is TRBJ2-7; 8 nucleotides align to TRBD1. This CDR3 region has 15 residues. Germline loops: CDR1 SGHAT, CDR2 FQNNGV. Trimming cost V 1 base and J 4 bases; bases outside gene matches: 6.